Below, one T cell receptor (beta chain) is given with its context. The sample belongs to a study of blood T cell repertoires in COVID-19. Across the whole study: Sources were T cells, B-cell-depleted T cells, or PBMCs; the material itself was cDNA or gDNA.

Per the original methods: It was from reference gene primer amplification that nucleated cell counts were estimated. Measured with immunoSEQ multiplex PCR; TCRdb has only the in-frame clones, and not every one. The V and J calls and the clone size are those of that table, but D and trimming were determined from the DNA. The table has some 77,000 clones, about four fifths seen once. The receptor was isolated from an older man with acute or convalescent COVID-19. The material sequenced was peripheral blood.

This CDR3 reads CASSLSGTGSTYEQYF. The CDR3 bases are TGTGCCAGCTCACTTTCAGGGACAGGGTCCACCTACGAGCAGTACTTC. V is TRBV18 and J is TRBJ2-7; 9 bases match TRBD1. J gave up 2 bases and V 4 bases, and 9 bases lay outside the gene matches. Germline V lookup: CDR1 KGHSH, CDR2 LQKENI. The CDR3 contains 16 residues.